This T cell receptor beta chain derives from a study of blood T cells in healthy people across ages. Whole-study context: With template switching, about one barcoded beta molecule was captured per two T cells.

The use of a sample-barcoded 5' primer and a J-beta primer mix characterized a second PCR of roughly 6 to 11 cycles. TCRdb passed the 5' RACE reads through MiXCR, listing each CDR3 protein once. This table has about 690,000 distinct CDR3 sequences, 40% to 45% appearing once. This clonotype came up a few times. The CDR3 has 15 amino acids. J gave up 1 base and V 8 bases, and 4 bases lay outside the gene matches. Germline loops: CDR1 ENHRY, CDR2 SYGVKD. V usage is TRBV10-3 and J usage is TRBJ2-2, with TRBD2 matching over 10 bases. The clonotype was recovered from an older man in good health. Sequenced input: blood. CDR3 loop: CAIGSSGGNTGELFF. In DNA form, the CDR3 reads TGTGCCATCGGCTCTAGCGGGGGGAACACCGGGGAGCTGTTTTTT.